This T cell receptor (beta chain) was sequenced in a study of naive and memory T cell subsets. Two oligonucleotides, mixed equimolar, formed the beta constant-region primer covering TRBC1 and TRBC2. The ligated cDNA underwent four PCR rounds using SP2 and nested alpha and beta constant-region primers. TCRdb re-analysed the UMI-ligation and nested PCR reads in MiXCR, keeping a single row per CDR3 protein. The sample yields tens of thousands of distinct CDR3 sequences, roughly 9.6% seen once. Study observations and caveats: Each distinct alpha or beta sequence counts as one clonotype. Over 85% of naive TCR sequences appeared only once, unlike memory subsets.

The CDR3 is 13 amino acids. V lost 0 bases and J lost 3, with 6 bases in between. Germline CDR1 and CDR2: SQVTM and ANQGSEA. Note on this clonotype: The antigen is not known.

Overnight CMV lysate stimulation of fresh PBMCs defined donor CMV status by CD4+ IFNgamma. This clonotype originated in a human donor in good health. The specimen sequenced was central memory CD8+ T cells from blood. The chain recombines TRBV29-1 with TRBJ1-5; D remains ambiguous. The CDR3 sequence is CSVEDGVNQPQHF. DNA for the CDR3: TGCAGCGTTGAAGATGGAGTCAATCAGCCCCAGCATTTT.